This TCR beta chain was identified during a study of T cell changes during pregnancy in multiple sclerosis. Libraries were prepared by immunoSEQ multiplex PCR; TCRdb keeps only in-frame clonotypes and omits some of them. Of tens of thousands of clones listed, 94% were seen once; the top ten hold 0.4% to 0.55%. V lost 0 bases and J lost 6; bases outside the gene matches: 5. CDR3 length equals 15 residues. Germline V lookup: CDR1 SGHTA, CDR2 FQGNSA. This clonotype was obtained from a female donor with multiple sclerosis, enrolled in a pregnancy study. The material sequenced was CD4+ T cells from peripheral blood mononuclear cells, taken in the first trimester of pregnancy. This chain connects TRBV7-2 to TRBJ1-2, with TRBD1 matching over 9 bases. CDR3 sequence reads: CASSLAQGAPHGYTF. The CDR3 DNA sequence: TGTGCCAGCAGCTTAGCACAGGGGGCACCGCATGGCTACACCTTC.